The 19 T cell receptor beta chains given below trace back to one sample, sequenced in a study of vaccination effects on CD4 cells after COVID-19. TCRdb keeps only in-frame clones here, not all; method: immunoSEQ multiplex PCR. The table has approximately 31,000 clones, over 70% seen once. Subsequent to a culture period of 10 days, CD4+ T cells were isolated. Every participant took two doses of the BNT162b2 or mRNA-1273 vaccine. These receptors have no identified antigens. The sequencing here drew on CD4+ T cells from PBMCs cultured without peptide, taken after COVID-19 vaccination. The receptors originated from a human donor who received a COVID-19 vaccine.

The chain links TRBV5-5 to TRBJ1-2; D ambiguous. The germline CDR1 and CDR2 sequences are SGHKS and YYEKEE (reference sequence). Trimming took 0 bases from V and 0 from J, leaving 12 bases between them. This CDR3 contains 16 residues. The CDR3 is CASSLGPRRANYGYTF. The CDR3 nucleotides read TGTGCCAGCAGCTTGGGGCCCCGTAGAGCTAACTATGGCTACACCTTC.

The rearrangement uses TRBV12-3 or TRBV12-4 and TRBJ1-1; D gene uncertain. The CDR3 runs to 13 residues. The V and J ends lost 6 bases and 1 base respectively, with 9 bases between them. The CDR3 DNA reads TGTGCCAGCAGGTTGGCAGGGAACACTGAAGCTTTCTTT. It codes for CASRLAGNTEAFF.

This sequence joins TRBV10-3 and TRBJ2-7; 9 nucleotides line up with TRBD2. This CDR3 has 16 residues. The junction had 9 bases not matched to a gene; V was cut back by 4 bases and J by 2 bases. Per germline, CDR1 ENHRY and CDR2 SYGVKD. The CDR3 DNA is TGTGCCATCAGTGGCCGTAGCGGGAGCCCCGCCTACGAGCAGTACTTC. This translates into CAISGRSGSPAYEQYF.

This chain uses TRBV3-1 (or the pseudogene TRBV3-2) with TRBJ1-1; no clear D. Germline assignment: CDR1 LGHDT and CDR2 YNNKEL (reference sequence). The CDR3 extends over 12 amino acids. Trimming left V 2 bases short and J 2 bases short, with 3 bases between. This CDR3 reads CASSQSNTEAFF. The CDR3 DNA sequence: TGTGCCAGCAGCCAATCTAACACTGAAGCTTTCTTT.

The gene calls are TRBV11-3 and TRBJ2-5; D remains unclear. CDR1 SGHNT and CDR2 YENEEA come from the germline V gene. This CDR3 has 13 amino acids. Trimming removed 2 bases from V and 5 bases from J, with 9 bases in between. CDR3 nucleotides: TGTGCCAGCAGCTTACTAGGGTCGGAGACCCAGTACTTC. Its translation is CASSLLGSETQYF.

V usage is TRBV13 and J usage is TRBJ2-4, with a weak D call TRBD1 (5 bases). CDR3 length: 14 residues. V was trimmed by 2 bases and J by 9 bases, leaving 14 bases between them. Per germline, CDR1 PRHDT and CDR2 FYEKMQ (reference sequence). The DNA for the CDR3 is TGTGCCAGCAGCTTAAGGGGAACGAATAGCATTCAGTACTTC. This translates into CASSLRGTNSIQYF.

This sequence joins TRBV4-1 and TRBJ1-2; D is possibly TRBD1 (6 bases). Per germline, CDR1 MGHRA and CDR2 YSYEKL. The CDR3 contains 14 residues. Trimming took off 3 bases at V and 4 bases at J, with 12 bases between the two ends. DNA of the CDR3: TGCGCCAGCAGCCAGTCCGGGACACCCTATGGCTACACCTTC. It encodes CASSQSGTPYGYTF.

This clone came up once. The chain links TRBV5-1 to TRBJ2-6; 7 nucleotides match TRBD1. V lost 3 bases and J lost 0; bases outside the gene matches: 3. CDR1 SGHRS and CDR2 YFSETQ come from the germline V gene. The CDR3 has 16 amino acids. In nucleotides, the CDR3 is TGCGCCAGCAGCTCGACAGGGAGCTCTGGGGCCAACGTCCTGACTTTC. Its protein is CASSSTGSSGANVLTF.

This clone was seen only a few times. The J gene is TRBJ1-2, the V gene TRBV6-6; TRBD1 aligns across 7 bases. V lost 6 bases to trimming and J lost 5 bases; unmatched junction nucleotides: 12. CDR1 is MNHNY, CDR2 SVGAGI, per germline (reference sequence). This CDR3 has 15 amino acids. The CDR3 bases are TGTGCCAGCAGCCATCCCCCAACAGGGGAGTATGGCTACACCTTC. Translation: CASSHPPTGEYGYTF.

The DNA of the CDR3 is TGTGCCAGTAGTACGGGGGTAACTAATGAAAAACTGTTTTTT. Translating gives CASSTGVTNEKLFF. The J gene is TRBJ1-4, the V gene TRBV19; weak D call: TRBD1 (5 bases). Deletions cut 4 bases from V and 1 base from J, with 7 bases between. Germline V CDR1 and CDR2: LNHDA, SQIVND (reference sequence). The CDR3 length is 14 residues.

J is TRBJ1-2 and V is TRBV19, with TRBD1 identical over 8 bases. The germline V gene encodes CDR1 LNHDA and CDR2 SQIVND (reference sequence). V shed 4 bases, J shed 3 bases, and the junction held 4 bases outside the gene matches. The CDR3 length is 14 residues. This CDR3 reads CASSTPGQDYGYTF. The DNA of the CDR3 is TGTGCCAGTAGTACTCCGGGACAGGACTATGGCTACACCTTC.

J is TRBJ2-3 and V is TRBV28; D unclear. The V end lost 4 bases, the J end lost 3 bases, and 11 bases lay between the germline ends. Germline V gene sequence: CDR1 MDHEN, CDR2 SYDVKM. The CDR3 consists of 14 residues. The CDR3 DNA reads as TGTGCCAGCAGTTCCATGACTGGTACAGATACGCAGTATTTT. Translation: CASSSMTGTDTQYF.

This clone was seen only a few times. The J gene is TRBJ1-1, the V gene TRBV5-5; a weak D match, TRBD1 (5 bases). This CDR3 is 14 amino acids long. V lost 1 base to trimming and J lost 6 bases, with 13 bases between them. Germline CDR1 and CDR2: SGHKS and YYEKEE (reference sequence). CDR3 sequence: CASSLRGGQAEAFF. CDR3 nucleotides: TGTGCCAGCAGCTTGCGCGGGGGTCAGGCTGAAGCTTTCTTT.

The chain employs TRBV10-3 and TRBJ2-7; D uncertain. Trimming left V 4 bases short and J 3 bases short, with 7 bases between. The CDR3 extends over 12 amino acids. Germline loops: CDR1 ENHRY, CDR2 SYGVKD. The CDR3 DNA reads TGTGCCATCAGTGCGTCAGACTACGAGCAGTACTTC. Translated, it gives CAISASDYEQYF.

The J gene is TRBJ1-5, the V gene TRBV4-1; possible D gene TRBD1, 6 bases. Germline loops: CDR1 MGHRA, CDR2 YSYEKL. V shed 5 bases and J shed 2 bases, with 13 bases lying between them. The CDR3 length is 15 residues. The CDR3 sequence: CASSSRDKGNQPQHF. As DNA, the CDR3 is TGCGCCAGCAGCAGCCGGGACAAGGGCAATCAGCCCCAGCATTTT.

The rearrangement links TRBV7-9 to TRBJ2-1, with 12 nucleotides matching TRBD2. The CDR3 is 17 amino acids. Germline V gives CDR1 SEHNR, CDR2 FQNEAQ (reference sequence). V trimming: 5 bases; J trimming: 6 bases; junction bases outside the gene matches: 11. CDR3 amino acids: CASSPRLAGGLSNEQFF. As DNA, the CDR3 is TGTGCCAGCAGCCCCAGGCTAGCGGGGGGGCTGAGCAATGAGCAGTTCTTC.

The J gene is TRBJ1-5, the V gene TRBV3-1 (or the pseudogene TRBV3-2); possibly TRBD1 for D (5 bases). CDR3 size: 15 residues. V was clipped by 8 bases and J by 2 bases, with 16 bases between them. CDR1 is LGHDT, CDR2 YNNKEL, per germline (reference sequence). DNA of the CDR3: TGTGCCAGCGGGTCATCGGGGCGCGGCAATCAGCCCCAGCATTTT. This encodes CASGSSGRGNQPQHF.

The chain uses TRBV9 and TRBJ1-2; D ambiguous. CDR1 SGDLS and CDR2 YYNGEE come from the germline V gene. This CDR3 region has 11 residues. The V gene lost 2 bases and the J gene lost 2 bases, with 1 base spanning the gap. The chain's CDR3 is CASSVNYGYTF. For the CDR3, the DNA is TGTGCCAGCAGCGTGAACTATGGCTACACCTTC.

This clone was observed once. The chain couples TRBV7-8 to TRBJ2-3, with unresolved D. CDR3 length equals 13 residues. V was trimmed by 1 base and J by 6 bases, leaving 8 bases between them. Per germline, CDR1 SGHVS and CDR2 FQNEAQ. CDR3 region: CASSLDLRDTQYF. CDR3 nucleotides: TGTGCCAGCAGCTTAGATCTCAGGGATACGCAGTATTTT.